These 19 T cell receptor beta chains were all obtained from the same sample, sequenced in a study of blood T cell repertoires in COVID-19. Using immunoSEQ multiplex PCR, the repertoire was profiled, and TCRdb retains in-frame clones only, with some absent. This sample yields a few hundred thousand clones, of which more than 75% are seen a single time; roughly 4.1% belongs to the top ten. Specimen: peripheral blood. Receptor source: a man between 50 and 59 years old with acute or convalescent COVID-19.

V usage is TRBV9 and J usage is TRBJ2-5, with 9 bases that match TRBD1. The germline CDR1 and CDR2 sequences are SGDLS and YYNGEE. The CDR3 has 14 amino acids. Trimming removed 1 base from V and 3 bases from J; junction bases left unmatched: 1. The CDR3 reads CASSVRDREETQYF. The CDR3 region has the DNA TGTGCCAGCAGCGTAAGGGACAGGGAAGAGACCCAGTACTTC.

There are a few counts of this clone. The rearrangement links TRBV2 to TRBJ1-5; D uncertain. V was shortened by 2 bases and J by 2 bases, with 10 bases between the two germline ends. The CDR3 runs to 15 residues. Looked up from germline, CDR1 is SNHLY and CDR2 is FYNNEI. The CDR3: CASSERPQGNQPQHF. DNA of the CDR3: TGTGCCAGCAGTGAAAGGCCCCAGGGCAATCAGCCCCAGCATTTT.

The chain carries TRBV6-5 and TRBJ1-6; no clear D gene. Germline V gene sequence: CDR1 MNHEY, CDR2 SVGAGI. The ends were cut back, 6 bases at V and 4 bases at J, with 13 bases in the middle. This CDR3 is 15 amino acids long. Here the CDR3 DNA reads TGTGCCAGCAGCATAGCGGAGGCGTATAATTCACCCCTCCACTTT. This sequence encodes CASSIAEAYNSPLHF.

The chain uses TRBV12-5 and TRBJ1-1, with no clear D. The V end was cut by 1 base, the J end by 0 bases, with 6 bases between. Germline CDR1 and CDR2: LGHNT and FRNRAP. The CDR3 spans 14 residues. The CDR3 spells CASGLDTVNTEAFF. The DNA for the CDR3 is TGTGCTAGTGGTTTGGACACCGTGAACACTGAAGCTTTCTTT.

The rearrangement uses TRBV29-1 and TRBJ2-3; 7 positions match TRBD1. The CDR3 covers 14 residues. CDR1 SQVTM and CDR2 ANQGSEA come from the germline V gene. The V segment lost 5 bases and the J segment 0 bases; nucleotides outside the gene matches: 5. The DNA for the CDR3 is TGCAGCGTTCGGACAGGTACTAGCACAGATACGCAGTATTTT. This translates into CSVRTGTSTDTQYF.

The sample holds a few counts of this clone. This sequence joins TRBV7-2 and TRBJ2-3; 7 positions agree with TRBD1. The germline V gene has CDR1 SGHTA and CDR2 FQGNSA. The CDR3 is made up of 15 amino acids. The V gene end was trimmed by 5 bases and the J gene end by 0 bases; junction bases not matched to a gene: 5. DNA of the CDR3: TGTGCCAGCAGCCCCTGGGACAGTAGCACAGATACGCAGTATTTT. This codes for CASSPWDSSTDTQYF.

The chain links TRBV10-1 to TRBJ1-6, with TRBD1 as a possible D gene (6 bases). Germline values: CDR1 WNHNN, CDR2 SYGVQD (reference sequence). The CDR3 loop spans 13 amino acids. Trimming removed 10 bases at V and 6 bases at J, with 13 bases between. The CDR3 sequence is CATRTDFNSPLHF. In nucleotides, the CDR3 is TGCGCCACCCGGACAGATTTTAATTCACCCCTCCACTTT.

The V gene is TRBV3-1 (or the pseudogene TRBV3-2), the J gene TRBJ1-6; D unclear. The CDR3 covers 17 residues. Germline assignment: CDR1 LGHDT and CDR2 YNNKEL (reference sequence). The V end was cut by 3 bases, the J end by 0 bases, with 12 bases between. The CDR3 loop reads CASSHPRGGSYNSPLHF. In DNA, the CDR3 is TGTGCCAGCAGCCACCCTCGCGGAGGCTCCTATAATTCACCCCTCCACTTT.

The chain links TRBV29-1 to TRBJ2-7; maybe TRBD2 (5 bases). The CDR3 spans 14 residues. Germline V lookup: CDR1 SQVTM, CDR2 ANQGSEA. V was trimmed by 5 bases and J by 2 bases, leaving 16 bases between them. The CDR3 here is CSVKDWVGPYEQYF. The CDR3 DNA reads TGCAGCGTTAAGGACTGGGTTGGACCCTACGAGCAGTACTTC.

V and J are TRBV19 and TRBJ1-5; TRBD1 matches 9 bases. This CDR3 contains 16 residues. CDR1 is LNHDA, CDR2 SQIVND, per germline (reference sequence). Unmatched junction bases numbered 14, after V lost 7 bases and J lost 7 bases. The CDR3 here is CASTPRTGDLKQPQHF. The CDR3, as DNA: TGTGCCAGTACCCCCAGGACAGGGGATCTGAAACAGCCCCAGCATTTT.

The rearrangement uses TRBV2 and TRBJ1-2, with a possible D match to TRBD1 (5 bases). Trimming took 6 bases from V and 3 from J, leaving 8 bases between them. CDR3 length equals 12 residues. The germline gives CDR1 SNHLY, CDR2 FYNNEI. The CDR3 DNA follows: TGTGCCAGCAGGGTGACAGACTATGGCTACACCTTC. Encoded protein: CASRVTDYGYTF.

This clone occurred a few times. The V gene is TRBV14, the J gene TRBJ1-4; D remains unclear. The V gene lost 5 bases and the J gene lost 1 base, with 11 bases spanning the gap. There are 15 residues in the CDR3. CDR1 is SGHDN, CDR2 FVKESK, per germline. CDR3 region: CASSSRHLTNEKLFF. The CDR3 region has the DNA TGTGCCAGCAGCTCTCGACACTTAACTAATGAAAAACTGTTTTTT.

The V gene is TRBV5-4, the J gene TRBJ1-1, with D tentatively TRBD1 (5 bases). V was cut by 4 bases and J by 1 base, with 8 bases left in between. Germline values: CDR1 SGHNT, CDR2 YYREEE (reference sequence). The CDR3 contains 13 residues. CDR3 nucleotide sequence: TGTGCCAGCAGCATGGACACGAACACTGAAGCTTTCTTT. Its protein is CASSMDTNTEAFF.

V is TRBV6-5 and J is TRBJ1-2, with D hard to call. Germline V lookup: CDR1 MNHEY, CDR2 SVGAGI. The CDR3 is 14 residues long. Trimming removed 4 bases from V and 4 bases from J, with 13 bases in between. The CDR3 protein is CASSFRSRGYGYTF. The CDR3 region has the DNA TGTGCCAGCAGTTTTAGGAGCCGCGGCTATGGCTACACCTTC.

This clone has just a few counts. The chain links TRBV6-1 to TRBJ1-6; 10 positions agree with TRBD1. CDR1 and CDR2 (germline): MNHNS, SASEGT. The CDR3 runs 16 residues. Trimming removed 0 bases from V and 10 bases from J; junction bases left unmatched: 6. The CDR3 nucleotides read TGTGCCAGCAGTGAAGCGGGACAGGGGCAGAGGTCACCCCTCCACTTT. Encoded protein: CASSEAGQGQRSPLHF.

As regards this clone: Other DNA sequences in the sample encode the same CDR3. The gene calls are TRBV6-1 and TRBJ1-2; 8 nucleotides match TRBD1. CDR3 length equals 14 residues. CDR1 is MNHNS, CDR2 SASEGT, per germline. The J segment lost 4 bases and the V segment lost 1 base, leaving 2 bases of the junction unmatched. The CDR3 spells CASSEGGTGYGYTF. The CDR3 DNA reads TGTGCCAGCAGTGAAGGGGGGACAGGCTATGGCTACACCTTC.

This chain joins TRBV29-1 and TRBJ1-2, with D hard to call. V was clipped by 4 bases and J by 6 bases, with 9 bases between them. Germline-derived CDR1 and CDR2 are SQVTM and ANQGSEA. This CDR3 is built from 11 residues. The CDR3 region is CSVGSADGYTF. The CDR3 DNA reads TGCAGCGTTGGGTCCGCGGATGGCTACACCTTC.

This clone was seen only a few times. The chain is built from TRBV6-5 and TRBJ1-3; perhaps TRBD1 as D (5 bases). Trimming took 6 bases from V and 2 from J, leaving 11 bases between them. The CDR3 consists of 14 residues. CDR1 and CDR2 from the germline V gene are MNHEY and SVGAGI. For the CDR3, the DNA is TGTGCCAGCAGCCCCGGGGGGGCTGGAAACACCATATATTTT. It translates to CASSPGGAGNTIYF.

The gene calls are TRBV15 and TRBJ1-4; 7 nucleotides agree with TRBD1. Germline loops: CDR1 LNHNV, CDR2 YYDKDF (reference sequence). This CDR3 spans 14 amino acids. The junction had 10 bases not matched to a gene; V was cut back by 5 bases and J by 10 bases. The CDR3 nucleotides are TGTGCCACCAGCGTCGGGACAGCCTATGGAAAACTGTTTTTT. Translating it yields CATSVGTAYGKLFF. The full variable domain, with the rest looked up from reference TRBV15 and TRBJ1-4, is DAMVIQNPRYQVTQFGKPVTLSCSQTLNHNVMYWYQQKSSQAPKLLFHYYDKDFNNEADTPDNFQSRRPNTSFCFLDIRSPGLGDTAMYLCATSVGTAYGKLFFGSGTQLSVL.